Following are 26 T cell receptor beta chains from one sample sequenced in a study of cytomegalovirus exposure and HLA in healthy donors. PCR involved 60 Vbeta and 13 Jbeta primers. Here immunoSEQ multiplex PCR was the method, and the copy in TCRdb shows in-frame clones only, minus some. The sample consists of about 130,000 clones, roughly 81% of them appearing once. Specimen: PBMCs. The receptors were sampled from a woman under 40 in good health and CMV-seronegative.

The rearrangement links TRBV6-5 to TRBJ2-7; 8 nucleotides align to TRBD1. V lost 6 bases to trimming and J lost 0 bases; unmatched junction nucleotides: 7. The CDR3 is 15 residues long. Germline assignment: CDR1 MNHEY and CDR2 SVGAGI. CDR3 nucleotides: TGTGCCAGCAGCCCAGGACAGGGATTCTCCTACGAGCAGTACTTC. Translating gives CASSPGQGFSYEQYF.

There are a few counts of this clone. One end of the junction fails to match germline, which may point to a read error. The V and J genes are TRBV5-6 and TRBJ2-1; D is unresolved. Germline lookup yields CDR1 SGHDT and CDR2 YYEEEE. This CDR3 spans 11 amino acids. The CDR3 protein is CASSLYSEQFF. The CDR3 bases are TGTGCCAGCAGCTTGTACAGTGAGCAGTTCTTC.

The CDR3 DNA reads as TGTGCCAGCGAAGGACTAGCGGGGGGCTACGAGCAGTACTTC. This gives the protein CASEGLAGGYEQYF. This chain joins TRBV2 and TRBJ2-5; 14 bases align to TRBD2. With the DNA end fitting TRBJ2-7 better, the J assignment may be wrong. In germline, CDR1 is SNHLY, CDR2 FYNNEI. This CDR3 region has 14 residues.

V is TRBV7-9 and J is TRBJ2-1, with D hard to call. CDR3 length: 18 amino acids. Between the trimmed V and J ends, which lost 2 bases and 5 bases, there was a span of 22 bases. Germline V gene data show CDR1 as SEHNR and CDR2 as FQNEAQ (reference sequence). CDR3 bases: TGTGCCAGCAGCTTACGGGTTAGTCTGGCCGGCCCACACAATGAGCAGTTCTTC. Amino acid sequence: CASSLRVSLAGPHNEQFF.

The gene calls are TRBV7-2 and TRBJ2-2; D gene unclear. Germline V lookup: CDR1 SGHTA, CDR2 FQGNSA. The CDR3 runs 13 residues. V dropped 4 bases and J dropped 8 bases, with 11 bases sitting between them. CDR3 residues: CASSSPMAGELFF. CDR3 coding DNA: TGTGCCAGCAGCTCCCCAATGGCAGGGGAGCTGTTTTTT.

The chain carries TRBV6-6 and TRBJ2-5, with 9 bases aligning to TRBD2. This CDR3 contains 16 residues. CDR1 is MNHNY and CDR2 is SVGAGI in the germline V gene (reference sequence). V lost 6 bases, J lost 5 bases, and 13 bases stayed unmatched. CDR3 in DNA: TGTGCCAGCAGGGCGGGGCAGCGGGGGGCCCTGGAGACCCAGTACTTC. This gives the protein CASRAGQRGALETQYF.

The rearrangement uses TRBV7-9 and TRBJ1-3; D is unresolved. Germline-derived CDR1 and CDR2 are SEHNR and FQNEAQ (reference sequence). The CDR3 has 13 residues. With 6 bases removed from V and 4 bases from J, the gap between germline ends came to 10 bases. DNA of the CDR3: TGTGCCAGCAGTCCCGCGGAGGGAAACACCATATATTTT. Translation: CASSPAEGNTIYF. Looking up the rest from reference TRBV7-9 and TRBJ1-3 gives the full variable domain: DTGVSQNPRHKITKRGQNVTFRCDPISEHNRLYWYRQTLGQGPEFLTYFQNEAQLEKSRLLSDRFSAERPKGSFSTLEIQRTEQGDSAMYLCASSPAEGNTIYFGEGSWLTVV.

This chain connects TRBV5-1 to TRBJ2-1; a weak D match, TRBD2 (5 bases). Germline V gene sequence: CDR1 SGHRS, CDR2 YFSETQ. With 2 bases removed from V and 10 bases from J, the gap between germline ends came to 13 bases. This CDR3 region has 13 residues. CDR3 nucleotides: TGCGCCAGCAGCTTTTCCCCGCCGGGGGAGCAGTTCTTC. Its protein is CASSFSPPGEQFF. Full variable domain (remainder filled in from reference TRBV5-1 and TRBJ2-1): KAGVTQTPRYLIKTRGQQVTLSCSPISGHRSVSWYQQTPGQGLQFLFEYFSETQRNKGNFPGRFSGRQFSNSRSEMNVSTLELGDSALYLCASSFSPPGEQFFGPGTRLTVL.

The V gene is TRBV6-5, the J gene TRBJ1-3; D is undetermined. Trimming took off 2 bases at V and 2 bases at J, with 7 bases between the two ends. CDR3 length: 14 residues. Looked up from germline, CDR1 is MNHEY and CDR2 is SVGAGI. CDR3 sequence: CASSYTVAGNTIYF. CDR3 DNA sequence: TGTGCCAGCAGTTACACGGTAGCTGGAAACACCATATATTTT.

The chain couples TRBV30 to TRBJ2-7, with D tentatively TRBD2 (5 bases). Looked up from germline, CDR1 is GTSNPN and CDR2 is SVGIG (reference sequence). The CDR3 loop spans 15 amino acids. Trimming pared 2 bases from V and 3 bases from J, leaving 17 bases between. CDR3 nucleotides: TGTGCCTGGAGTACGAAATTGCGGGCGGGCTACGAGCAGTACTTC. It translates to CAWSTKLRAGYEQYF.

This chain connects TRBV28 to TRBJ1-3, with D perhaps matching TRBD1 (6 bases). Trimming removed 6 bases at V and 0 bases at J, with 9 bases between. Germline CDR1 is MDHEN and CDR2 is SYDVKM. This CDR3 comprises 14 residues. CDR3 region: CASRAGASGNTIYF. The CDR3 DNA follows: TGTGCCAGCAGAGCAGGGGCCTCTGGAAACACCATATATTTT.

CDR3 residues: CASSPGQGFNSPLHF. The CDR3 DNA follows: TGTGCCAGCAGTCCGGGACAGGGCTTTAATTCACCCCTCCACTTT. The chain uses TRBV27 and TRBJ1-6; TRBD1 matches 9 bases. CDR3 length: 15 residues. CDR1 MNHEY and CDR2 SMNVEV come from the germline V gene (reference sequence). V trimming: 5 bases; J trimming: 6 bases; junction bases outside the gene matches: 5.

In the case of this clone: Different DNA sequences within this sample yield the same CDR3. V and J are TRBV11-3 and TRBJ1-1; 8 nucleotides align to TRBD1. V was clipped by 3 bases and J by 5 bases; unmatched bases: 5. The CDR3 has 14 residues. The V gene's germline CDR1 is SGHNT and CDR2 YENEEA. The CDR3 here is CASSLTGDRTEAFF. CDR3 coding DNA: TGTGCCAGCAGCTTGACAGGGGATCGGACTGAAGCTTTCTTT.

The chain employs TRBV4-2 and TRBJ2-1, with TRBD1 matching 12 bases. V shed 4 bases and J 9 bases; nucleotides not matched to a gene: 4. CDR3 length: 14 amino acids. Germline CDR1 LGHNA, CDR2 YNFKEQ. Here the CDR3 DNA reads TGTGCCAGCAGCCTACGGGACAGGGGGCCTGAGCAGTTCTTC. Translating gives CASSLRDRGPEQFF.

This chain joins TRBV7-3 and TRBJ1-2; D is unclear. The CDR3 is 12 amino acids. From germline, CDR1 is SGHTA and CDR2 FQGTGA. V was cut by 2 bases and J by 6 bases, with 7 bases left in between. The CDR3 spells CASSLGRDGYTF. CDR3 nucleotide sequence: TGTGCCAGCAGCTTAGGTCGGGATGGCTACACCTTC.

The chain recombines TRBV7-2 with TRBJ1-4, with D possibly TRBD1 on 6 matching bases. Trimming pared 2 bases from V and 11 bases from J, leaving 21 bases between. CDR1 and CDR2 from the germline V gene are SGHTA and FQGNSA. CDR3 length: 16 amino acids. For the CDR3, the DNA is TGTGCCAGCAGCTTAATGCAGGCCGGGACACAAGGGAAACTGTTTTTT. Protein: CASSLMQAGTQGKLFF.

This clone has only one observation. The chain couples TRBV7-3 to TRBJ2-5; 7 positions agree with TRBD2. The CDR3 covers 15 residues. With 4 bases clipped from V and 3 bases from J, the junction kept 8 bases outside the gene matches. Per the germline V gene, CDR1 is SGHTA and CDR2 is FQGTGA. The CDR3 nucleotides are TGTGCCAGCAGCTCGTCTAGCGGATACGAAGAGACCCAGTACTTC. Protein product: CASSSSSGYEETQYF.

This clone was seen only a few times. The J gene is TRBJ1-1, the V gene TRBV11-3; 8 positions match TRBD1. This CDR3 has 15 amino acids. Germline V gene sequence: CDR1 SGHNT, CDR2 YENEEA. V shed 5 bases and J 1 base; nucleotides not matched to a gene: 6. Here the CDR3 reads CASSPGDRRNTEAFF. The CDR3 nucleotides are TGTGCCAGCAGCCCAGGGGACAGGAGGAACACTGAAGCTTTCTTT.

The chain couples TRBV9 to TRBJ2-5, with TRBD2 matching 13 bases. The CDR3 has 19 amino acids. Trimming took 0 bases from V and 1 from J; bases not matched to a gene: 9. Looked up from germline, CDR1 is SGDLS and CDR2 is YYNGEE. DNA of the CDR3: TGTGCCAGCAGCGTAGCTACTTTGACTAGCGGGGGGCTCCAAGAGACCCAGTACTTC. Protein: CASSVATLTSGGLQETQYF.

A word on this clone: Different DNA sequences within this sample yield the same CDR3. This rearrangement joins TRBV11-2 to TRBJ2-3; 16 bases map to TRBD2. V shed 5 bases and J 3 bases; nucleotides not matched to a gene: 5. Germline V gene sequence: CDR1 SGHAT, CDR2 FQNNGV. The CDR3 loop spans 17 amino acids. CDR3 coding DNA: TGTGCCAGCAGCCCCGGGACTAGCGGGAGGGCAACAGATACGCAGTATTTT. Residues: CASSPGTSGRATDTQYF.

Of note for this clone: The junction does not match germline at one end; this may be a read error. CDR3 in amino acids: CSSSLGSDTEAFF. In DNA, the CDR3 is TGTTCCAGCAGCTTAGGTTCGGACACTGAAGCTTTCTTT. This sequence joins TRBV7-9 and TRBJ1-1; D not certain. The CDR3 is made up of 13 amino acids. Germline V lookup: CDR1 SEHNR, CDR2 FQNEAQ (reference sequence). Based on the CDR3 plus reference TRBV7-9 and TRBJ1-1, the full variable domain is DTGVSQNPRHKITKRGQNVTFRCDPISEHNRLYWYRQTLGQGPEFLTYFQNEAQLEKSRLLSDRFSAERPKGSFSTLEIQRTEQGDSAMYLCSSSLGSDTEAFFGQGTRLTVV.

J is TRBJ2-5 and V is TRBV13, with 10 bases that match TRBD2. CDR1 is PRHDT, CDR2 FYEKMQ, per germline (reference sequence). This CDR3 is 16 amino acids long. The V segment lost 5 bases and the J segment 11 bases; nucleotides outside the gene matches: 17. CDR3 residues: CASSTRTSGILAEQYF. The CDR3 DNA is TGTGCCAGCAGCACAAGGACTAGCGGCATCCTTGCGGAGCAGTACTTC. The whole variable domain, remainder taken from reference TRBV13 and TRBJ2-5, is AAGVIQSPRHLIKEKRETATLKCYPIPRHDTVYWYQQGPGQDPQFLISFYEKMQSDKGSIPDRFSAQQFSDYHSELNMSSLELGDSALYFCASSTRTSGILAEQYFGPGTRLLVL.

The chain recombines TRBV28 with TRBJ2-1; 7 positions agree with TRBD1. The V gene's germline CDR1 is MDHEN and CDR2 SYDVKM. The V and J ends lost 2 bases and 0 bases, in that order; junction bases with no gene match: 1. CDR3 length: 15 residues. CDR3 protein: CASSLGDSSYNEQFF. CDR3 sequence (DNA): TGTGCCAGCAGTTTAGGGGACAGCTCCTACAATGAGCAGTTCTTC.

This chain uses TRBV29-1 with TRBJ1-2; tentative D call: TRBD1 (6 bases). Trimming took off 6 bases at V and 7 bases at J, with 18 bases between the two ends. Germline V lookup: CDR1 SQVTM, CDR2 ANQGSEA. The CDR3 is 13 amino acids. The CDR3 is CSVGAPGSAGYTF. The DNA of the CDR3 is TGCAGCGTGGGGGCCCCAGGGAGCGCTGGCTACACCTTC. The full variable domain, completed using reference TRBV29-1 and TRBJ1-2, is SAVISQKPSRDICQRGTSLTIQCQVDSQVTMMFWYRQQPGQSLTLIATANQGSEATYESGFVIDKFPISRPNLTFSTLTVSNMSPEDSSIYLCSVGAPGSAGYTFGSGTRLTVV.

This clone has only a few counts. The rearrangement joins TRBV5-6 to TRBJ1-2, with D unresolved. This CDR3 region has 13 residues. The V gene's germline CDR1 is SGHDT and CDR2 YYEEEE. The V gene lost 2 bases and the J gene lost 2 bases, with 7 bases spanning the gap. Here the CDR3 DNA reads TGTGCCAGCAGCTTAACAGAGAACTATGGCTACACCTTC. This gives the protein CASSLTENYGYTF.

The chain couples TRBV5-6 to TRBJ1-1, with TRBD1 matching over 9 bases. Germline CDR1 SGHDT, CDR2 YYEEEE. Trimming at V came to 1 base and at J to 4 bases, leaving 2 bases not matched to a gene. CDR3 size: 14 residues. The DNA for the CDR3 is TGTGCCAGCAGCTTGAGGGACAGGGCCACTGAAGCTTTCTTT. Translated, it gives CASSLRDRATEAFF.